The rows below give T cell receptor beta chains drawn from one sample of a study of T-cell memory formation after mild COVID-19. Via MiXCR, TCRdb re-called the 5' RACE reads, giving one row per CDR3 protein. Here the sample spans approximately 200,000 distinct CDR3 sequences, 16% being singletons. The sample was PBMCs or a T cell subset sorted from them (not recorded which). Every receptor here comes from an adult woman who had mild COVID-19 (a few samples of this study predate the infection). Cell type and time point are not known. Both conserved end residues are part of each CDR3. Fields, in order: J gene, V gene, CDR3 protein.

j_gene: TRBJ1-2; v_gene: TRBV3-1; CDR3aa: CASSQDQAGRGYTF
j_gene: TRBJ2-5; v_gene: TRBV29-1; CDR3aa: CSFRQGQETQYF
j_gene: TRBJ2-3; v_gene: TRBV6-1; CDR3aa: CASSENSQYFTDTQYF
j_gene: TRBJ1-1; v_gene: TRBV14; CDR3aa: CASSQEMTGGAFF
j_gene: TRBJ2-5; v_gene: TRBV5-1; CDR3aa: CASSATGLAETQYF
j_gene: TRBJ2-7; v_gene: TRBV2; CDR3aa: CASRASGGNEQYF
j_gene: TRBJ2-5; v_gene: TRBV6-6; CDR3aa: CASSYRDQETQYF
j_gene: TRBJ1-4; v_gene: TRBV12-3/TRBV12-4; CDR3aa: CASSPINAGDEKLFF
j_gene: TRBJ1-6; v_gene: TRBV5-1; CDR3aa: CASSVSGQDNSPLHF
j_gene: TRBJ1-2; v_gene: TRBV4-3; CDR3aa: CASSQDLRGGYGYTF
j_gene: TRBJ2-1; v_gene: TRBV10-3; CDR3aa: CAISEDGAYNEQFF
j_gene: TRBJ2-2; v_gene: TRBV27; CDR3aa: CASSFASGGPGELFF
j_gene: TRBJ1-1; v_gene: TRBV29-1; CDR3aa: CSYRGNTEAFF
j_gene: TRBJ2-3; v_gene: TRBV5-1; CDR3aa: CASSFGSMDTQYF
j_gene: TRBJ2-4; v_gene: TRBV7-9; CDR3aa: CASSPPGGVKNIQYF
j_gene: TRBJ2-1; v_gene: TRBV11-2; CDR3aa: CASSLGLADYNEQFF
j_gene: TRBJ2-5; v_gene: TRBV20-1; CDR3aa: CSVIGHGGQETQYF
j_gene: TRBJ2-6; v_gene: TRBV3-1; CDR3aa: CASSPLSGAISGANVLTF
j_gene: TRBJ2-1; v_gene: TRBV6-5; CDR3aa: CASRVGQAYHRSNEQFF
j_gene: TRBJ2-7; v_gene: TRBV5-1; CDR3aa: CASRGEVGIIAYEQYF
j_gene: TRBJ2-3; v_gene: TRBV28; CDR3aa: CASSKTLAGSTDTQYF
j_gene: TRBJ2-7; v_gene: TRBV20-1; CDR3aa: CSATDRAREQYF
j_gene: TRBJ2-1; v_gene: TRBV7-8; CDR3aa: CASSSARLPGQVYNEQFF
j_gene: TRBJ2-7; v_gene: TRBV7-2; CDR3aa: CASSLQRSRGPYEQYF
j_gene: TRBJ2-5; v_gene: TRBV12-3/TRBV12-4; CDR3aa: CASSFGDYQETQYF
j_gene: TRBJ2-3; v_gene: TRBV7-2; CDR3aa: CASSLSRGWADTQYF
j_gene: TRBJ1-5; v_gene: TRBV12-3/TRBV12-4; CDR3aa: CASWRTYSNQPQHF
j_gene: TRBJ2-3; v_gene: TRBV20-1; CDR3aa: CSAPPGGIGTDTQYF
j_gene: TRBJ2-7; v_gene: TRBV30; CDR3aa: CAWSEPPLAQYF
j_gene: TRBJ2-7; v_gene: TRBV6-5; CDR3aa: CASRDRVFGEQYF
j_gene: TRBJ1-1; v_gene: TRBV3-1; CDR3aa: CASSRPSGGGTEAFF
j_gene: TRBJ2-5; v_gene: TRBV6-2/TRBV6-3; CDR3aa: CASRAGQGGETQYF
j_gene: TRBJ2-3; v_gene: TRBV12-3/TRBV12-4; CDR3aa: CASRPGTTTDTQYF
j_gene: TRBJ2-3; v_gene: TRBV7-9; CDR3aa: CASSLEWSRDDTQYF
j_gene: TRBJ2-7; v_gene: TRBV5-1; CDR3aa: CASSLTSGTRAPEQYF
j_gene: TRBJ2-5; v_gene: TRBV14; CDR3aa: CASSQGRQGTQYF
j_gene: TRBJ2-5; v_gene: TRBV12-3/TRBV12-4; CDR3aa: CASTARGQETQYF
j_gene: TRBJ2-1; v_gene: TRBV5-1; CDR3aa: CATRGSASGGGNEQFF
j_gene: TRBJ2-7; v_gene: TRBV7-8; CDR3aa: CASSLEGAGYYEQYF
j_gene: TRBJ2-2; v_gene: TRBV29-1; CDR3aa: CSAATWGGADTGELFF
j_gene: TRBJ2-7; v_gene: TRBV21-1; CDR3aa: CASVEPGHLSSYEQYF
j_gene: TRBJ2-7; v_gene: TRBV5-6; CDR3aa: CASSFGTGYLPQEQYF
j_gene: TRBJ2-1; v_gene: TRBV7-3; CDR3aa: CASSLRRESEQFF
j_gene: TRBJ1-5; v_gene: TRBV3-1; CDR3aa: CASSSLDQPQHF
j_gene: TRBJ1-2; v_gene: TRBV6-5; CDR3aa: CASSYTWSGRGYTF
j_gene: TRBJ2-3; v_gene: TRBV18; CDR3aa: CASSPPGRDVADTQYF
j_gene: TRBJ2-5; v_gene: TRBV7-2; CDR3aa: CASSLATSGGQETQYF
j_gene: TRBJ2-3; v_gene: TRBV20-1; CDR3aa: CSAPRVSGATDTQYF
j_gene: TRBJ2-5; v_gene: TRBV6-1; CDR3aa: CASVLDGGRGWETQYF
j_gene: TRBJ1-6; v_gene: TRBV7-9; CDR3aa: CASSENSEPNSPLHF
j_gene: TRBJ2-1; v_gene: TRBV12-3/TRBV12-4; CDR3aa: CASSSATSGSYNEQFF
j_gene: TRBJ2-1; v_gene: TRBV20-1; CDR3aa: CSASPGVLAGVEQFF
j_gene: TRBJ2-2; v_gene: TRBV27; CDR3aa: CASSLMGAFTGELFF
j_gene: TRBJ1-1; v_gene: TRBV12-3/TRBV12-4; CDR3aa: CASSFQVSTEAFF
j_gene: TRBJ2-1; v_gene: TRBV20-1; CDR3aa: CSARASEGGSSYNEQFF
j_gene: TRBJ2-3; v_gene: TRBV5-4; CDR3aa: CASSDRTKLNTQYF
j_gene: TRBJ1-2; v_gene: TRBV12-3/TRBV12-4; CDR3aa: CASSAQGAMHYGYTF